The text below deals with one T cell receptor beta chain. Its antigen is unidentified. The data were taken from a study of shared clonotypes between healthy human individuals. Overall study: Each donor contributed plates that comprised three CD4 naive, three CD4 memory, two CD8 naive and one CD8 memory. Study-wide points: Lower generation probabilities were found for non-shared clonotypes than for those shared by all four donors.

The CDR3 runs to 15 residues. Trimming stripped 4 bases from V and 0 bases from J, with 12 bases between. The germline V gene encodes CDR1 SGHNT and CDR2 YYREEE (reference sequence). The assay was run at deep level. Each cell subset's genomic DNA was divided evenly among several immunoSEQ plates. Sequenced by immunoSEQ multiplex PCR; TCRdb stores in-frame clones only, minus some. The table has 1.5 million to 2.5 million clones, roughly 95% seen once. In the naive CD8 group, cells lacked CD45RO and were positively selected for CCR7, so terminally differentiated effector memory CD45RA+ cells were left out.

This clonotype was obtained from a man in his late teens or twenties in good health. The chain carries TRBV5-4 and TRBJ2-3; D possibly uses TRBD1 or TRBD2 (5 bases each). Sequenced input: naive CD8+ T cells sorted from blood. CDR3 residues: CASSLGTESTDTQYF. CDR3 coding DNA: TGTGCCAGCAGCCTAGGGACGGAGAGCACAGATACGCAGTATTTT.